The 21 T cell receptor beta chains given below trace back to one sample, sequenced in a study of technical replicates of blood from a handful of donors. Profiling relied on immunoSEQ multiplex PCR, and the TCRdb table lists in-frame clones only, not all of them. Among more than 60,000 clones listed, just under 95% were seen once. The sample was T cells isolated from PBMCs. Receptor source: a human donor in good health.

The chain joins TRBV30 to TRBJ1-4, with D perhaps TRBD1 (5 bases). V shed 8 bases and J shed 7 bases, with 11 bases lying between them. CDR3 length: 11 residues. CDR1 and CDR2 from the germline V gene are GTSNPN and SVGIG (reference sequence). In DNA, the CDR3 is TGTGCCGGCCGGGGGAGTGAAAAACTGTTTTTT. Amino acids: CAGRGSEKLFF.

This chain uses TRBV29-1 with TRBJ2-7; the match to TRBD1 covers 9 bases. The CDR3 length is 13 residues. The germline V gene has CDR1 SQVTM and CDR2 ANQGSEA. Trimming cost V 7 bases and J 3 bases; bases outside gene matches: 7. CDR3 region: CSAERQGDYEQYF. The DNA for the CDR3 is TGCAGCGCCGAAAGACAGGGGGACTACGAGCAGTACTTC.

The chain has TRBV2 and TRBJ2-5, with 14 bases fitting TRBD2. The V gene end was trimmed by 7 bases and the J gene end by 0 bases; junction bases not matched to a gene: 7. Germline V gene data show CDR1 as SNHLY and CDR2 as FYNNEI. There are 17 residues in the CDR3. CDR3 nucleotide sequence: TGTGCCAGCAACCCGGGACTAGCGGGGGTCTACCAAGAGACCCAGTACTTC. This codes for CASNPGLAGVYQETQYF. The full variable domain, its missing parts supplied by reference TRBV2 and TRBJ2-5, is EPEVTQTPSHQVTQMGQEVILRCVPISNHLYFYWYRQILGQKVEFLVSFYNNEISEKSEIFDDQFSVERPDGSNFTLKIRSTKLEDSAMYFCASNPGLAGVYQETQYFGPGTRLLVL.

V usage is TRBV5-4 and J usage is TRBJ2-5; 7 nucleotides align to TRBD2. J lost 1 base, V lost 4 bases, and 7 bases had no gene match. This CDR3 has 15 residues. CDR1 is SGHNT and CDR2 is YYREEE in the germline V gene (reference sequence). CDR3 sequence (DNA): TGTGCCAGCAGCAAGAGCGGGGAGTTCCAAGAGACCCAGTACTTC. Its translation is CASSKSGEFQETQYF. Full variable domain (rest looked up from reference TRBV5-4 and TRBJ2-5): ETGVTQSPTHLIKTRGQQVTLRCSSQSGHNTVSWYQQALGQGPQFIFQYYREEENGRGNFPPRFSGLQFPNYSSELNVNALELDDSALYLCASSKSGEFQETQYFGPGTRLLVL.

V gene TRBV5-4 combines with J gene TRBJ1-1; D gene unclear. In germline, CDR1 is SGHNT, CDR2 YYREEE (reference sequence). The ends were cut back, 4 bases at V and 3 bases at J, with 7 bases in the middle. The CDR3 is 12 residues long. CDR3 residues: CASSTGDTEAFF. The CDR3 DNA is TGTGCCAGCAGCACCGGGGACACTGAAGCTTTCTTT.

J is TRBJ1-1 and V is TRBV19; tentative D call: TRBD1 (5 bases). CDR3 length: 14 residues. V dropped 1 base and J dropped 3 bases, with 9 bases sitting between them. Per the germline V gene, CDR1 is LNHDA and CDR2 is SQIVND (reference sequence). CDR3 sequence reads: CASSIAGYDTEAFF. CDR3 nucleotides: TGTGCCAGTAGTATAGCAGGGTATGACACTGAAGCTTTCTTT.

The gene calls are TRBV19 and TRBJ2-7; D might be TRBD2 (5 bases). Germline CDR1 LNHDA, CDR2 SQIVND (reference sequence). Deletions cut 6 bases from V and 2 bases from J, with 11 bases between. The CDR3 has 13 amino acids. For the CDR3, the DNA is TGTGCCAGTAGGGAGAGGGCCCCCTACGAGCAGTACTTC. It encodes CASRERAPYEQYF.

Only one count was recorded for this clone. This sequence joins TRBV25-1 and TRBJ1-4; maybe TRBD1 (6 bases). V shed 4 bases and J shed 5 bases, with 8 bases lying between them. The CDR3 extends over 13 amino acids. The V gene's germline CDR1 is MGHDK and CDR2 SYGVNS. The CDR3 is CASSGQGNEKLFF. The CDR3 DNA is TGTGCCAGCAGTGGGCAGGGGAATGAAAAACTGTTTTTT.

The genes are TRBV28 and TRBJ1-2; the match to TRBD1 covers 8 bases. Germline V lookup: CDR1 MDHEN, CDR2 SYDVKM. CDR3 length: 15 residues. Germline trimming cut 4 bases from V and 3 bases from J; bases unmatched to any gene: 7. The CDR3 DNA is TGTGCCAGCAGTTCAGAGACAGGGGACCACTATGGCTACACCTTC. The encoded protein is CASSSETGDHYGYTF.

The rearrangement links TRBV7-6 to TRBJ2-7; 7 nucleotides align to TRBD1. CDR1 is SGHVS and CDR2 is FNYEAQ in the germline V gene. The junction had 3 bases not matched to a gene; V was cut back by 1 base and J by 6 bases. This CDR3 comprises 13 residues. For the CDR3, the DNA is TGTGCCAGCAGCTTAGACAGGGGCAGCGAGCAGTACTTC. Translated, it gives CASSLDRGSEQYF.

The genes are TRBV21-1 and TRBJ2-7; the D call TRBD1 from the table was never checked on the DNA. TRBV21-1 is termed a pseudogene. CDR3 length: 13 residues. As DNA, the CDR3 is TGTGCCAGCAGCAAAGTTTCAGGCTACGAGCAGTACTTC. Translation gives CASSKVSGYEQYF.

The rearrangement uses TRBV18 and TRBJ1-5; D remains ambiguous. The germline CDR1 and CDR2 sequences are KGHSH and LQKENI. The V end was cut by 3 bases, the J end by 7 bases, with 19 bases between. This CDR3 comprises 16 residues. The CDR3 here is CASSPYQNPGSQPQHF. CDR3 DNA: TGTGCCAGCTCACCCTACCAAAATCCGGGGAGCCAGCCCCAGCATTTT. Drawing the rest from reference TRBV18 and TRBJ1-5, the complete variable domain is NAGVMQNPRHLVRRRGQEARLRCSPMKGHSHVYWYRQLPEEGLKFMVYLQKENIIDESGMPKERFSAEFPKEGPSILRIQQVVRGDSAAYFCASSPYQNPGSQPQHFGDGTRLSIL.

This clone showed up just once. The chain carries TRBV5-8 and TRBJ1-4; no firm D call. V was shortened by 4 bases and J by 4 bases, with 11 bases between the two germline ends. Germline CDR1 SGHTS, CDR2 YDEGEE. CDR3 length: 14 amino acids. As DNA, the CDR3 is TGTGCCAGCAGCCAGAGGCAGCTTAATGAAAAACTGTTTTTT. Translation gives CASSQRQLNEKLFF.

For the CDR3, the DNA is TGTGCCAGCAGCGGGGGACAGGGGAGGGATGAAAAACTGTTTTTT. It codes for CASSGGQGRDEKLFF. The J gene is TRBJ1-4, the V gene TRBV7-2, with TRBD1 identical over 10 bases. The germline gives CDR1 SGHTA, CDR2 FQGNSA. There are 15 residues in the CDR3. After removal of 5 bases from V and 6 bases from J, the junction contained 6 bases not matched to a gene.

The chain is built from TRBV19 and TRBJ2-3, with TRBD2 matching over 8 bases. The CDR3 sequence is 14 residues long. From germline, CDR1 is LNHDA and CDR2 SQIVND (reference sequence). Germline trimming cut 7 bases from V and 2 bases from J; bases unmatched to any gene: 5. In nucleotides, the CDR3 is TGTGCCAGTATCGCTAGCGGGTACACAGATACGCAGTATTTT. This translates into CASIASGYTDTQYF.

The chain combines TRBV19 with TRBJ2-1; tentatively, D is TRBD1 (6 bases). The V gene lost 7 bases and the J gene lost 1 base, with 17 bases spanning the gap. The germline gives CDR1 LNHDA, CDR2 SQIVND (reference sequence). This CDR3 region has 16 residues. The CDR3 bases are TGTGCCAGTACCTCGGACAGTACGGTGTCCTACAATGAGCAGTTCTTC. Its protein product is CASTSDSTVSYNEQFF. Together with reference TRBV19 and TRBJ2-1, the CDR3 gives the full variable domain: DGGITQSPKYLFRKEGQNVTLSCEQNLNHDAMYWYRQDPGQGLRLIYYSQIVNDFQKGDIAEGYSVSREKKESFPLTVTSAQKNPTAFYLCASTSDSTVSYNEQFFGPGTRLTVL.

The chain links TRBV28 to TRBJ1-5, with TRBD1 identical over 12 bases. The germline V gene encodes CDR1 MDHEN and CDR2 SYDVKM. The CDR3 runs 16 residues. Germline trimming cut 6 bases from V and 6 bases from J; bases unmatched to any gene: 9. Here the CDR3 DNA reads TGTGCCAGCAGCAAACGTGGGACAGGGGGCGGTCAGCCCCAGCATTTT. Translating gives CASSKRGTGGGQPQHF.

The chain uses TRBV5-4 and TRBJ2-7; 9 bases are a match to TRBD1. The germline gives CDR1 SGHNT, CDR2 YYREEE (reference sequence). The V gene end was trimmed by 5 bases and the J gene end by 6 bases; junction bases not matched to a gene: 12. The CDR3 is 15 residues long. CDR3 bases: TGTGCCAGCAGGGATCGGACAGGGGTGAAGGGCGAGCAGTACTTC. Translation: CASRDRTGVKGEQYF.

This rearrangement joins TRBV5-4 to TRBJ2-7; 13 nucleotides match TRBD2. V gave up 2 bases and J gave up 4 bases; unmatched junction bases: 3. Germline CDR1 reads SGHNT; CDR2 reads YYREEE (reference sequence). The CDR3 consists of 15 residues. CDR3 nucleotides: TGTGCCAGCAGCTTCGGGACTAGCGGGACGTACGAGCAGTACTTC. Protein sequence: CASSFGTSGTYEQYF. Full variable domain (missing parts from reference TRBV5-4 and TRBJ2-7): ETGVTQSPTHLIKTRGQQVTLRCSSQSGHNTVSWYQQALGQGPQFIFQYYREEENGRGNFPPRFSGLQFPNYSSELNVNALELDDSALYLCASSFGTSGTYEQYFGPGTRLTVT.

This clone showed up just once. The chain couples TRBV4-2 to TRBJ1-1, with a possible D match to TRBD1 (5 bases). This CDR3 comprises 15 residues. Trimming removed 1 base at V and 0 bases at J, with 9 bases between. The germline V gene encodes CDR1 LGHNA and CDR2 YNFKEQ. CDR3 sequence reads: CASSQGTGVNTEAFF. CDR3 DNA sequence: TGTGCCAGCAGCCAAGGCACGGGGGTGAACACTGAAGCTTTCTTT.

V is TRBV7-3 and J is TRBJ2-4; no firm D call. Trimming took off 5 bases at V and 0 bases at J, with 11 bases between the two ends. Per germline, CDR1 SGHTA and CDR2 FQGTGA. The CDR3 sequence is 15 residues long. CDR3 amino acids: CASSHTPTAKNIQYF. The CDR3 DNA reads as TGTGCCAGCAGCCATACTCCTACAGCCAAAAACATTCAGTACTTC.